The 5 T cell receptor beta chains given below trace back to one sample, sequenced in a study of response to subunit inactivated influenza vaccine. TCRdb ran MiXCR on the RT-PCR reads and lists one entry per CDR3 protein. The sample lists 560,000 or so distinct CDR3 sequences, around 8% occurring once. This sample comprised PBMCs from blood, obtained around 25 months after vaccination. These receptors came from a man aged 50 to 69 who received an inactivated influenza vaccine.

This clonotype turned up a few times. This sequence joins TRBV6-6 and TRBJ1-4; D call uncertain. Per the germline V gene, CDR1 is MNHNY and CDR2 is SVGAGI (reference sequence). Trimming stripped 6 bases from V and 8 bases from J, with 13 bases between. The CDR3 length is 13 residues. CDR3 sequence: CASRGSLEEKLFF. CDR3 nucleotide sequence: TGTGCCAGCAGGGGCTCATTAGAGGAAAAACTGTTTTTT.

In this sample, this clonotype turned up a few times. The chain joins TRBV5-1 to TRBJ1-1, with D possibly matching TRBD1 (5 bases). Germline lookup yields CDR1 SGHRS and CDR2 YFSETQ. Trimming took 4 bases from V and 5 from J, leaving 15 bases between them. This CDR3 has 14 amino acids. This chain's CDR3 is CASSLELGGTEAFF. CDR3 nucleotide sequence: TGCGCCAGCAGCCTGGAGCTGGGGGGTACTGAAGCTTTCTTT.

This clonotype came up a few times. The gene calls are TRBV10-3 and TRBJ2-2; D is unclear. V lost 0 bases and J 3 bases, leaving 5 bases between the germline ends. The CDR3 loop spans 14 amino acids. Germline V CDR1 and CDR2: ENHRY, SYGVKD. As DNA, the CDR3 is TGTGCCATCAGTGAGTCAGCGCACACCGGGGAGCTGTTTTTT. Protein: CAISESAHTGELFF.

This clonotype was recorded at least ten times. This sequence joins TRBV20-1 and TRBJ2-5; D not certain. Germline V gene lookup returns CDR1 DFQATT and CDR2 SNEGSKA (reference sequence). Deletions cut 7 bases from V and 2 bases from J, with 11 bases between. This CDR3 contains 12 residues. The DNA for the CDR3 is TGCAGTGTTGGAGCGAGGCAAGAGACCCAGTACTTC. Protein sequence: CSVGARQETQYF.

This clonotype has just a few counts. The chain uses TRBV30 and TRBJ1-5; D is ambiguous. Trimming stripped 2 bases from V and 1 base from J, with 9 bases between. The CDR3 length is 14 residues. Germline V lookup: CDR1 GTSNPN, CDR2 SVGIG (reference sequence). CDR3 nucleotide sequence: TGTGCCTGGAGTCGACCGATAAGCAATCAGCCCCAGCATTTT. Translation: CAWSRPISNQPQHF. Using reference TRBV30 and TRBJ1-5 for the parts outside the CDR3, the full variable domain is SQTIHQWPATLVQPVGSPLSLECTVEGTSNPNLYWYRQAAGRGLQLLFYSVGIGQISSEVPQNLSASRPQDRQFILSSKKLLLSDSGFYLCAWSRPISNQPQHFGDGTRLSIL.